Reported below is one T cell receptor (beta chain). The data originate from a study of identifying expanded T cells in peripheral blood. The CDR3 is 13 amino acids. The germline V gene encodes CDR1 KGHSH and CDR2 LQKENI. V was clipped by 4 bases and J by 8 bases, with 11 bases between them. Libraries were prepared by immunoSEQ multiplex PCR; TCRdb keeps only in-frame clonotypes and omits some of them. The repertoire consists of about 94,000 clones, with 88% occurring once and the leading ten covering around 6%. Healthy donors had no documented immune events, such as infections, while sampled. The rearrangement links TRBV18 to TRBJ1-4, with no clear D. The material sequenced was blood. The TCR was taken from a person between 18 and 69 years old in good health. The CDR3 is CASSLLDGEKLFF. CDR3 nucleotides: TGTGCCAGCTCACTACTGGACGGCGAAAAACTGTTTTTT.